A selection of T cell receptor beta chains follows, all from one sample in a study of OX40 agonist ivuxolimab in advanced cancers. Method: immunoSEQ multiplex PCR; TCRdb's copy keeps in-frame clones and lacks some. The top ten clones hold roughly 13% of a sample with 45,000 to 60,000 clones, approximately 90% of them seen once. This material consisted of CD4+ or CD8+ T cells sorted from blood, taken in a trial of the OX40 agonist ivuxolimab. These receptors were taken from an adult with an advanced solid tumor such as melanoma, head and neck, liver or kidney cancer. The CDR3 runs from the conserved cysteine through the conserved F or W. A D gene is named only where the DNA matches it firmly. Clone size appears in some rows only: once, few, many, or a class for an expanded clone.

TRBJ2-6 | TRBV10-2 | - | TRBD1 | TGCGCCAGCAGTGACTGGACAGGCGTTTCTGGGGCCAACGTCCTGACTTTC | CASSDWTGVSGANVLTF
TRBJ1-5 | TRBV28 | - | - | TGTGCCAGCAGTTTATGGGCAGGAGAAACCGCGAGGATCAATCAGCCCCAGCATTTT | CASSLWAGETARINQPQHF
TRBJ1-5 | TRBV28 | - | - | TGTGCCAGTCCCATCCCAGGGATACCAGGACAGCCCCAGCATTTT | CASPIPGIPGQPQHF
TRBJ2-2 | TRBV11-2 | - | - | TGTGCCAGCAGCTTAGGCTTGAAGGCCGGGGAGCTGTTTTTT | CASSLGLKAGELFF
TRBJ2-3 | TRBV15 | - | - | TGTGCCACCAGTCTAGAAATCACAGATACGCAGTATTTT | CATSLEITDTQYF
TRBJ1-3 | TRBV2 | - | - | TGTGCCAGCAGGGCTTCGGCAGGCTCTGGAAACACCATATATTTT | CASRASAGSGNTIYF
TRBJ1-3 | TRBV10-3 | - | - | TGTGCCATCAGCGAGGAGTCCTCTGGAAACACCATATATTTT | CAISEESSGNTIYF
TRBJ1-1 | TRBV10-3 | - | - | TGTGCCATCAGTAGGGAATTTCGCACTGAAGCTTTCTTT | CAISREFRTEAFF
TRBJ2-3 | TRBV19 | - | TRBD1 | TGTGCCAGTAGTCCGGGACAGCATCGCACAGATACGCAGTATTTT | CASSPGQHRTDTQYF
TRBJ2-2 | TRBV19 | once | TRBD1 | TGTGCCAGTAGGGTAAGGGGGCTCGACACCGGGGAGCTGTTTTTT | CASRVRGLDTGELFF
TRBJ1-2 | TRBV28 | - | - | TGTGCCAGCAGTTCCGGACCCCTTCTAGGACACTATGGCTACACCTTC | CASSSGPLLGHYGYTF
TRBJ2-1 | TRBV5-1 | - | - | TGCGCCAGCACCCTAGGAGGGGGGGCCGATGAGCAGTTCTTC | CASTLGGGADEQFF
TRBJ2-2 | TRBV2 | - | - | TGTGCCAGCAGTGGCCAGGGGGGCACCGGGGAGCTGTTTTTT | CASSGQGGTGELFF
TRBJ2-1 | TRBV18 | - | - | TGTGCCAGCTCTCCCCCCGGGACTCCACAGAATGAGCAGTTCTTC | CASSPPGTPQNEQFF
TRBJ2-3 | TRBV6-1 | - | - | TGTGCCAGCAGTGACGGCCCGACAGCTCCTAGCACAGATACGCAGTATTTT | CASSDGPTAPSTDTQYF
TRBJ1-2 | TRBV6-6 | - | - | TGTGCCAGCGGGTCAAACTATGGCTACACCTTC | CASGSNYGYTF
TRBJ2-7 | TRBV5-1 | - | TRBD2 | TGCGCCAGCAGCTTCACAACTAGCGATGCCTACGAGCAGTACTTC | CASSFTTSDAYEQYF
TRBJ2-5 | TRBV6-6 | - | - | TGTGCCAGCAGGGTATGGGAGACCCAGTACTTC | CASRVWETQYF
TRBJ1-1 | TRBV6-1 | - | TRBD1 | TGTGCCAGCAGGCCGGGACAGTGGGGGACTGAAGCTTTCTTT | CASRPGQWGTEAFF
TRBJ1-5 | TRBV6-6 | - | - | TGTGCCACCGAGGAGGGTCAGCTCAATCAGCCCCAGCATTTT | CATEEGQLNQPQHF
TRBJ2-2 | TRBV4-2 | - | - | TGTGCCAGCCGCTCGGGGGGCGGTGGGTCCCGGGAGCTGTTTTTT | CASRSGGGGSRELFF
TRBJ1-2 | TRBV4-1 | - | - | TGCGCCAGCAGCCAAGTTCTATTCGCGGATGGCTACACCTTC | CASSQVLFADGYTF
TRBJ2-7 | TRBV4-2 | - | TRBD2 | TGTGCCAGCAGCCAAGCCCCGGGCGGGGGGTTTTCCTACGAGCAGTACTTC | CASSQAPGGGFSYEQYF
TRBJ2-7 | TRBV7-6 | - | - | TGTGCCAGCAGCTTAGCAGGGGCCCAGCGCGAGCAGTACTTC | CASSLAGAQREQYF
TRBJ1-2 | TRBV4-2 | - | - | TGTGCCAGCTCCCCTTCGGCTGAGTACGGGGGGGATGGCTACACCTTC | CASSPSAEYGGDGYTF
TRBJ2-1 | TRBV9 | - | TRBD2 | TGTGCCAGCAGCCGTGTGTGGGGGACTAGAGGCAATGAGCAGTTCTTC | CASSRVWGTRGNEQFF
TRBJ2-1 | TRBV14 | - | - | TGTGCCAGCAGCCAAGACAGGGATACTGAGCAGTTCTTC | CASSQDRDTEQFF
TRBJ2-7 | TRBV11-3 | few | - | TGTGCCAGCAGCTCCCAACAGGAGGGCGAGCAGTACTTC | CASSSQQEGEQYF
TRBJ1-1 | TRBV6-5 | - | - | TGTGCCAGCTCAAGAATAAGGGGGTATGGCACTGAAGCTTTCTTT | CASSRIRGYGTEAFF
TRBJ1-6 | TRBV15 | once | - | TGTGCCACGGCCCGTGGGCCCCATAATTCACCCCTCCACTTT | CATARGPHNSPLHF
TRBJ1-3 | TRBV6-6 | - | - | TGTGCCAGCAGTAAGAGGGGGGTGGCTGGAAACACCATATATTTT | CASSKRGVAGNTIYF
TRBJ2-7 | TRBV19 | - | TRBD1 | TGTGCCAGTAGTCCTCGGGACAGCTCCTACGAGCAGTACTTC | CASSPRDSSYEQYF